The present entry profiles one T cell receptor (beta chain) with its context. This entry belongs to a study of blood T cell repertoires in COVID-19. Overall study: In each case, the material was cDNA or gDNA derived from T cells, B-cell-depleted T cells, or PBMCs.

The CDR3 spans 13 residues. Germline-derived CDR1 and CDR2 are SGHTA and FQGNSA. Trimming removed 10 bases from V and 5 bases from J, with 15 bases in between. Profiled with immunoSEQ multiplex PCR; TCRdb holds only in-frame clones, not every one. The table includes about 99,000 clones, 88% detected once. Sequenced input: peripheral blood. J is TRBJ1-5 and V is TRBV7-2; D remains ambiguous. This TCR was sampled from a man between 45 and 60 years old with COVID-19, enrolled during active disease. The CDR3 DNA follows: TGTGCCACAGGCGCGCAGGTCCATCAGCCCCAGCATTTT. Protein sequence: CATGAQVHQPQHF.